This is a list of T cell receptor beta chains from one sample in a study of PD-1 blockade in classical Hodgkin lymphoma. Assay used: immunoSEQ multiplex PCR; TCRdb lists only in-frame clones, some missing. This sample has more than 9,500 clones, with around 84% found just once. The specimen was CD8+ T cells from blood, collected before the fourth cycle of nivolumab. The source is a human donor with classical Hodgkin lymphoma. The donor label of this sample is uncertain. The CDR3 runs from the conserved cysteine through the conserved F or W. The D gene is left open where the match is weak. The size field is filled for only some rows; it gives once, few, many or a size class.

TGTGCCAGCAGCTCCCCGAGAGGGGTATTGAACACTGAAGCTTTCTTT CASSSPRGVLNTEAFF NA 16 NA TRBJ1-1 TRBV9
TGCGCCAGCAGCCAAGACCCAGAGCACTACGAGCAGTACTTC CASSQDPEHYEQYF NA 14 once TRBJ2-7 TRBV4-3
TGCGCCAGCAGCCCCGGGGACAGAGCCACCGGGGAGCTGTTTTTT CASSPGDRATGELFF TRBD1 15 NA TRBJ2-2 TRBV5-1
TGCGCCAGCAGCTTGGTAGGGGATGAGCAGTTCTTC CASSLVGDEQFF NA 12 NA TRBJ2-1 TRBV5-1
TGTGCCAGCAGCCCGACAGGGTGGGCTAACTATGGCTACACCTTC CASSPTGWANYGYTF TRBD1 15 NA TRBJ1-2 TRBV5-4
TGTGCCAGCAGCTCGACCCTAGCGGGAGAAGACAATGAGCAGTTCTTC CASSSTLAGEDNEQFF TRBD2 16 NA TRBJ2-1 TRBV7-9
TGTGCCAGCACCGGTGCCGGGACTAGCGGGAGAAGGCCCTACAATGAGCAGTTCTTC CASTGAGTSGRRPYNEQFF TRBD2 19 NA TRBJ2-1 TRBV27
TGTGCCAGCAGTTTAAGTTCGCGAGCGGGCGCCTACGAGCAGTACTTC CASSLSSRAGAYEQYF NA 16 NA TRBJ2-7 TRBV28
TGTGCCAGCAGTTTTTGGTCCACCGGGGAGCTGTTTTTT CASSFWSTGELFF NA 13 NA TRBJ2-2 TRBV27
TGTGCCAGCAGCTTAGGGGGGCTTTTTGAAGAGACCCAGTACTTC CASSLGGLFEETQYF NA 15 NA TRBJ2-5 TRBV11-2
TGTGCCAGCAGCCTCACCCCCTCAGGGGAGGGAGAGACCCAGTACTTC CASSLTPSGEGETQYF NA 16 few TRBJ2-5 TRBV4-2
TGTGCCAGCAGTGGGACTAGCGGGAGTCCCGGGGAGCTGTTTTTT CASSGTSGSPGELFF TRBD2 15 NA TRBJ2-2 TRBV6-1
TGTGCCAGCAGCTTAGTAAGTTCGGGGGTTGAAGCTTTCTTT CASSLVSSGVEAFF NA 14 once TRBJ1-1 TRBV13
TGCAGCGTTGTGACAGACAACACTGAAGCTTTCTTT CSVVTDNTEAFF NA 12 NA TRBJ1-1 TRBV29-1
TGTGCCAGTAGTACCGGGACAGGGGTTTATGGCTACACCTTC CASSTGTGVYGYTF TRBD1 14 NA TRBJ1-2 TRBV19
TGTGCCAGCAGCCCCTTTCCGGGGGTCGTTAACTATGGCTACACCTTC CASSPFPGVVNYGYTF NA 16 NA TRBJ1-2 TRBV5-6
TGTGCCAGCAGTTACAGGGACGTGAGGGACTACAATGAGCAGTTCTTC CASSYRDVRDYNEQFF NA 16 NA TRBJ2-1 TRBV6-5
TGTGCCAGCAGTTCCGGCGCAGGTGTGACCTACGAGCAGTACTTC CASSSGAGVTYEQYF NA 15 NA TRBJ2-7 TRBV28
TGTGCCAGCAGCTTGGATGGACAGGGAACGAGGACGCAGTATTTT CASSLDGQGTRTQYF TRBD1 15 NA TRBJ2-3 TRBV11-2
TGCGCCAGCAGAAGTCGGGACTACCCCCAAGAGACCCAGTACTTC CASRSRDYPQETQYF TRBD2 15 NA TRBJ2-5 TRBV4-1
TGTGCCAGCAGCAAAGGGGGAAAGGACAGTTTAGCGCAGCGTGGAAACACCATATATTTT CASSKGGKDSLAQRGNTIYF NA 20 NA TRBJ1-3 TRBV21-1
TGTGCCAGCAGCTTAGTTTTCGGGGACGAGCAGTACTTC CASSLVFGDEQYF NA 13 NA TRBJ2-7 TRBV7-6
TGTGCCAGCAGGGAGCGGGAGAACACCGGGGAGCTGTTTTTT CASRERENTGELFF TRBD2 14 NA TRBJ2-2 TRBV6-5
TGTGCCAGCAGTCGGACCCAGGGGGTTGGCACTGAAGCTTTCTTT CASSRTQGVGTEAFF TRBD1 15 NA TRBJ1-1 TRBV11-1
TGTGCCAGCAGCTTGGAAGGCAGGGCTTTTGAGCAGTACTTC CASSLEGRAFEQYF NA 14 NA TRBJ2-7 TRBV5-6
TGTGCCAGCAGTCCCGGAGGCCCCTACGAGCAGTACTTC CASSPGGPYEQYF NA 13 NA TRBJ2-7 TRBV27
TGCGCCAGCAGTGAAGGTAGCTCCTACGAGCAGTACTTC CASSEGSSYEQYF NA 13 few TRBJ2-7 TRBV10-1
TGTGCCAGTAGTATTGGTGCAGGGCCCGATCCTGAAGCTTTCTTT CASSIGAGPDPEAFF NA 15 NA TRBJ1-1 TRBV19
TGTGCCAGCAGCCCAGGAGATCAGCCCCAGCATTTT CASSPGDQPQHF NA 12 NA TRBJ1-5 TRBV4-2
TGCGCCAGCAGCCCTGGACCCTCTGGGGCCAACGTCCTGACTTTC CASSPGPSGANVLTF NA 15 NA TRBJ2-6 TRBV4-3
TGTGCCAGCAGCCCGGGGCCTTCCTACGAGCAGTACTTC CASSPGPSYEQYF NA 13 NA TRBJ2-7 TRBV7-2
TGTGCCAGTACCCCCGGGAACGGCAGGGGGCCAGGAAACACCATATATTTT CASTPGNGRGPGNTIYF TRBD1 17 NA TRBJ1-3 TRBV19
TGTGCCAGCAGCTCCCCCAAGGGAGGCCGGGTAGAGACCCAGTACTTC CASSSPKGGRVETQYF NA 16 NA TRBJ2-5 TRBV28
TGTGCCAGCAGTTACTCGGGGGGAGAAGCCTACAATGAGCAGTTCTTC CASSYSGGEAYNEQFF NA 16 NA TRBJ2-1 TRBV6-5
TGTGCCAGCAGTTTAATTGGCGGGAGGTCCTACGAGCAGTACTTC CASSLIGGRSYEQYF TRBD2 15 NA TRBJ2-7 TRBV27
TGTGCCAGCAGGATGACAGCCCTTGGGGCCGGGGAGCTGTTTTTT CASRMTALGAGELFF NA 15 NA TRBJ2-2 TRBV2
TGCGCCAGCGGCCAGGGGCCGTCCTACGAGCAGTACTTC CASGQGPSYEQYF NA 13 NA TRBJ2-7 TRBV5-1
TGTGCCAGCAGCGAAACCACGGGAACGGGAGGAGAGACCCAGTACTTC CASSETTGTGGETQYF TRBD2 16 NA TRBJ2-5 TRBV6-1
TGTGCCAGCAGCTTCGGACTAGCGGGGGACGAGCAGTACTTC CASSFGLAGDEQYF TRBD2 14 NA TRBJ2-7 TRBV13
TGTGCCAGCAGCTTGGGGACAGGGGACTATGGCTACACCTTC CASSLGTGDYGYTF TRBD1 14 NA TRBJ1-2 TRBV13
TGTGCCAGTACCCCAAGTTCCCTGAACACTGAAGCTTTCTTT CASTPSSLNTEAFF NA 14 NA TRBJ1-1 TRBV19
TGTGCCAGCAGCTTAGCTTCTAGTTGGGGGTCCGATACGCAGTATTTT CASSLASSWGSDTQYF NA 16 once TRBJ2-3 TRBV21-1
TGTGCCAGCAGCTTGGTAGGCGGAAAACAAGAGACCCAGTACTTC CASSLVGGKQETQYF NA 15 NA TRBJ2-5 TRBV5-5
TGTGCCAGCAAACCGATAGCGGGGACAGCAAATCAGCCCCAGCATTTT CASKPIAGTANQPQHF TRBD1 16 NA TRBJ1-5 TRBV27
TGTGCCAGCAGCTTAGCTCTAGCGGGCGCGATTAGCTCCTACAATGAGCAGTTCTTC CASSLALAGAISSYNEQFF TRBD2 19 NA TRBJ2-1 TRBV7-8
TGTGCCAGCAGTTACGGACTGATGAACACTGAAGCTTTCTTT CASSYGLMNTEAFF NA 14 NA TRBJ1-1 TRBV27
TGTGCCAGTAGTACCCCCCCCCGGGGCATCGCTTTCTTT CASSTPPRGIAFF NA 13 NA TRBJ1-1 TRBV19
TGTGCCAGCAGCACCTCTAGCGGGAGGGCCTACGAGCAGTACTTC CASSTSSGRAYEQYF TRBD2 15 NA TRBJ2-7 TRBV4-2
TGTGCCAGCAGTGAATACGGAGGCACCGGGGAGCTGTTTTTT CASSEYGGTGELFF NA 14 NA TRBJ2-2 TRBV25-1